Following are 10 T cell receptor beta chains from one sample sequenced in a study of blood T cells in healthy people across ages. The second PCR ran about 6 to 12 cycles with a sample-barcoded 5' primer and J-beta primers. TCRdb independently ran MiXCR on the 5' RACE reads; one entry per CDR3 protein. Of more than 650,000 distinct CDR3 sequences in the sample, about 24% were seen once. Sequencing was performed on blood. The receptor set was obtained from a man between 65 and 80 years old in good health.

This clonotype was observed a few times. The rearrangement joins TRBV28 to TRBJ2-4, with TRBD2 matching over 10 bases. This CDR3 spans 17 amino acids. CDR1 and CDR2 (germline): MDHEN, SYDVKM. Trimming at V came to 2 bases and at J to 2 bases, leaving 6 bases not matched to a gene. Here the CDR3 DNA reads TGTGCCAGCAGTTTAATAGCGGGGGGCCCCACCAAAAACATTCAGTACTTC. This gives the protein CASSLIAGGPTKNIQYF.

In its sample, this clonotype was seen a few times. The V gene is TRBV12-3 or TRBV12-4, the J gene TRBJ1-2; D gene unclear. The length of the CDR3 is 15 residues. The germline V and J ends were trimmed by 8 bases and 7 bases, with 23 bases remaining between them. The CDR3: CASETTLGVSSGYTF. The DNA of the CDR3 is TGTGCCAGCGAAACGACGTTGGGCGTTTCGAGTGGCTACACCTTC.

This clonotype was found a few times. The chain joins TRBV12-3 or TRBV12-4 to TRBJ1-2; a possible D gene is TRBD1 (6 bases). This CDR3 spans 14 amino acids. The V end lost 3 bases, the J end lost 6 bases, and 14 bases lay between the germline ends. CDR3 region: CASSFEGGVHGYTF. The CDR3 bases are TGTGCCAGCAGTTTTGAGGGGGGAGTTCATGGCTACACCTTC.

The chain is built from TRBV5-5 and TRBJ2-5; D not certain. The CDR3 covers 14 residues. V dropped 0 bases and J dropped 2 bases, with 8 bases sitting between them. CDR1 and CDR2 (germline): SGHKS, YYEKEE (reference sequence). CDR3 residues: CASSLVSTQETQYF. The CDR3 coding sequence is TGTGCCAGCAGCTTGGTTTCTACTCAAGAGACCCAGTACTTC.

Here the CDR3 reads CASIFGLAGFYEQYF. The CDR3 region has the DNA TGTGCCAGCATTTTCGGACTAGCGGGGTTCTACGAGCAGTACTTC. The V and J genes are TRBV5-5 and TRBJ2-5, with 12 bases fitting TRBD2. The J call is in doubt because the DNA end fits TRBJ2-7 better. The germline V gene encodes CDR1 SGHKS and CDR2 YYEKEE (reference sequence). This CDR3 spans 15 amino acids.

The J gene is TRBJ2-1, the V gene TRBV20-1; 10 bases fit TRBD2. V shed 3 bases and J 10 bases; nucleotides not matched to a gene: 9. Germline V lookup: CDR1 DFQATT, CDR2 SNEGSKA (reference sequence). CDR3 length: 14 amino acids. The CDR3 coding sequence is TGCAGTGCTAGCTCTGCTAGCGGGAGATGGGAGCAGTTCTTC. As protein: CSASSASGRWEQFF.

This clonotype was detected ten times or more. The chain couples TRBV28 to TRBJ2-5; D might be TRBD1 (6 bases). V lost 6 bases and J 1 base, leaving 9 bases between the germline ends. This CDR3 contains 13 residues. In germline, CDR1 is MDHEN, CDR2 SYDVKM. For the CDR3, the DNA is TGTGCCAGCAGAACAGGGCTCCAAGAGACCCAGTACTTC. It encodes CASRTGLQETQYF.

The chain uses TRBV4-1 and TRBJ2-5; D unclear. Trimming left V 2 bases short and J 5 bases short, with 12 bases between. The germline gives CDR1 MGHRA, CDR2 YSYEKL. The CDR3 runs 14 residues. For the CDR3, the DNA is TGCGCCAGCAGCCAACAGGAAGTTGGGGAGACCCAGTACTTC. Translating it yields CASSQQEVGETQYF.

This clonotype was counted between two and nine times. The chain couples TRBV27 to TRBJ2-1; D unresolved. CDR3 length equals 14 residues. Trimming stripped 5 bases from V and 6 bases from J, with 14 bases between. Germline V gives CDR1 MNHEY, CDR2 SMNVEV (reference sequence). DNA of the CDR3: TGTGCCAGCAGTGTCAGGTGGCCAAGCAATGAGCAGTTCTTC. Translation: CASSVRWPSNEQFF.

On this clonotype: An end of the junction does not agree with germline; a read error may underlie this. The rearrangement uses TRBV6-6 and TRBJ1-2, with D maybe TRBD1 (5 bases). The CDR3 extends over 14 amino acids. Germline assignment: CDR1 MNHNY and CDR2 SVGAGI (reference sequence). CDR3 residues: CASSYSARARGYTF. The CDR3, as DNA: TGTGCCAGTAGTTACTCGGCCAGGGCCCGTGGCTACACCTTC.